This section outlines one T cell receptor beta chain sequence together with its context. Its specificity is unknown. The record originates from a study of vaccination effects on CD4 cells after COVID-19. Sequencing followed a ViraFEST assay step that expanded antigen-specific CD4+ T cells with viral peptide pools. With roughly nine days of culture completed, CD4+ T cells were isolated. Testing of the vaccine recipients showed negative nucleocapsid antibodies and no prior SARS-CoV-2 infection. A few million PBMC were placed in each well, which was supplemented with about 10 IU/ml IL-2 and 10 ug/ml peptides. Cells had half their medium changed to IL-2 medium on days 3 and 7. Points from the study as a whole: Clones of infection and vaccine origin contracted markedly late after vaccination.

Libraries were prepared by immunoSEQ multiplex PCR; TCRdb keeps only in-frame clonotypes and omits some of them. This table has tens of thousands of clones, more than 60% appearing once. In germline, CDR1 is SGHTA, CDR2 FQGNSA. CDR3 size: 14 residues. The ends were cut back, 5 bases at V and 2 bases at J, with 13 bases in the middle. Sequencing was performed on CD4+ T cells from PBMCs cultured with SARS-CoV-2 spike peptides, taken before COVID-19 vaccination. The V gene is TRBV7-2, the J gene TRBJ2-7; D remains ambiguous. The sequence was collected from a human donor who received a COVID-19 vaccine. This chain's CDR3 is CASSPVGTAYEQYF. The CDR3 DNA reads TGTGCCAGCAGCCCGGTCGGTACGGCCTACGAGCAGTACTTC.